These T cell receptor beta chains were read from a single sample in a study of blood T cells in healthy people across ages. MiXCR was run by TCRdb on the 5' RACE reads, yielding one entry per CDR3 protein. The data contain 800,000 or so distinct CDR3 sequences, 46% of them singletons. The sequenced material came from blood. The receptors were sampled from a man older than 75 in good health. Each CDR3 is given with its conserved first and last residue. D genes are given only for firm matches. Clone size appears in some rows only: once, few, many, or a class for an expanded clone.

cdr3_aa	cdr3_nt	v_call	j_call	d_call	cdr3_length	clone_size
CSVGPLGGLHEQFF	TGCAGCGTTGGCCCCCTCGGAGGGTTGCATGAGCAGTTCTTC	TRBV29-1	TRBJ2-1	-	14	many
CASSPGLVSTDTQYF	TGCGCCAGCAGCCCAGGACTAGTTTCCACAGATACGCAGTATTTT	TRBV5-1	TRBJ2-3	TRBD2	15	few
CSARAQGNYGYTF	TGCAGTGCTAGAGCCCAGGGGAACTATGGCTACACCTTC	TRBV20-1	TRBJ1-2	-	13	many
CASSYSGRNNEQFF	TGTGCCAGCAGTTACAGCGGGAGAAACAATGAGCAGTTCTTC	TRBV6-5	TRBJ2-1	TRBD2	14	-
CASRDRANSPLHF	TGTGCCAGTCGAGACAGGGCCAATTCACCCCTCCACTTT	TRBV2	TRBJ1-6	TRBD1	13	-
CASSSGATYEQYF	TGTGCCAGCAGTTCAGGGGCGACCTACGAGCAGTACTTC	TRBV28	TRBJ2-7	-	13	few
CASSKGTSGIGETQYF	TGCGCCAGCAGCAAAGGGACTAGCGGGATTGGTGAGACCCAGTACTTC	TRBV4-1	TRBJ2-5	TRBD2	16	-
CASSLGLTASEQYF	TGTGCCAGCAGTTTAGGCTTAACGGCGTCCGAGCAGTACTTC	TRBV12-3/TRBV12-4	TRBJ2-7	-	14	-
CATSRDSLGDTQYF	TGTGCCACCAGCAGAGATTCTTTGGGAGATACGCAGTATTTT	TRBV15	TRBJ2-3	-	14	-
CSARGQASTSYEQYF	TGCAGTGCTAGAGGACAGGCGTCAACCTCCTACGAGCAGTACTTC	TRBV20-1	TRBJ2-7	-	15	few
CASSLGMTSGVGDTQYF	TGTGCCAGCAGCTTGGGTATGACTAGCGGAGTGGGAGATACGCAGTATTTT	TRBV5-5	TRBJ2-3	TRBD2	17	-
CSAREQGIYGYTF	TGCAGTGCTAGGGAGCAGGGGATCTATGGCTACACCTTC	TRBV20-1	TRBJ1-2	-	13	-
CASSGTSGSVYNEQFF	TGTGCCAGCAGTGGGACTAGCGGGAGTGTCTACAATGAGCAGTTCTTC	TRBV28	TRBJ2-1	TRBD2	16	many
CASSFPGQGKSETQYF	TGTGCCAGCAGCTTCCCGGGACAGGGAAAATCGGAGACCCAGTACTTC	TRBV7-2	TRBJ2-5	TRBD1	16	few
CASTNPRGGQYF	TGTGCCAGCACCAACCCCCGGGGTGGGCAGTACTTC	TRBV28	TRBJ2-7	-	12	-
CSAPSGSDTQYF	TGCAGTGCCCCCAGCGGGAGCGATACGCAGTATTTT	TRBV20-1	TRBJ2-3	TRBD2	12	few
CASSTGLARDTQYF	TGTGCCAGCAGCACCGGACTAGCTAGAGATACGCAGTATTTT	TRBV7-9	TRBJ2-3	TRBD2	14	-
CSAPAKGNTEAFF	TGCAGTGCCCCCGCCAAGGGAAACACTGAAGCTTTCTTT	TRBV20-1	TRBJ1-1	-	13	few
CASSIPQGVSSYEQYF	TGTGCCAGCAGTATACCACAGGGCGTAAGCTCCTACGAGCAGTACTTC	TRBV12-3/TRBV12-4	TRBJ2-7	-	16	-
CASSSHQGAGETQYF	TGTGCCAGCAGTTCCCATCAGGGGGCCGGAGAGACCCAGTACTTC	TRBV25-1	TRBJ2-5	TRBD1	15	few
CSLNDRGSYEQYF	TGCAGCTTAAACGACAGGGGCTCCTACGAGCAGTACTTC	TRBV29-1	TRBJ2-7	TRBD1	13	few
CASSTGQDKIRNEQFF	TGTGCCAGCAGCACGGGACAGGACAAAATCCGCAATGAGCAGTTCTTC	TRBV5-4	TRBJ2-1	TRBD1	16	few
CASSFLGQGVNEQFF	TGCGCCAGCAGCTTTCTTGGACAGGGGGTCAATGAGCAGTTCTTC	TRBV5-1	TRBJ2-1	TRBD1	15	-
CSAVAGPDTQYF	TGCAGTGCTGTAGCGGGACCAGATACGCAGTATTTT	TRBV20-1	TRBJ2-3	TRBD2	12	-
CASSREGIPYNEQFF	TGTGCCAGCAGCCGAGAGGGAATTCCCTACAATGAGCAGTTCTTC	TRBV6-1	TRBJ2-1	-	15	many
CASSRQGDQPQHF	TGTGCCAGCAGTCGACAGGGGGATCAGCCCCAGCATTTT	TRBV6-5	TRBJ1-5	TRBD1	13	few
CASSLGGLAGADEQFF	TGCGCCAGCAGCTTGGGGGGTCTAGCGGGAGCAGATGAGCAGTTCTTC	TRBV5-1	TRBJ2-1	TRBD2	16	-
CASSDKRGEGETQYF	TGTGCCAGCAGTGATAAGAGGGGAGAAGGAGAGACCCAGTACTTC	TRBV25-1	TRBJ2-5	-	15	-
CSARVFDTDTQYF	TGCAGTGCTAGAGTATTCGACACAGATACGCAGTATTTT	TRBV20-1	TRBJ2-3	-	13	once
CSAREGTFNIQYF	TGCAGTGCTAGAGAAGGGACTTTTAACATTCAGTACTTC	TRBV20-1	TRBJ2-4	-	13	-
CASSTSGSWNEQFF	TGTGCCAGCAGTACCAGCGGGAGCTGGAATGAGCAGTTCTTC	TRBV28	TRBJ2-1	TRBD2	14	-